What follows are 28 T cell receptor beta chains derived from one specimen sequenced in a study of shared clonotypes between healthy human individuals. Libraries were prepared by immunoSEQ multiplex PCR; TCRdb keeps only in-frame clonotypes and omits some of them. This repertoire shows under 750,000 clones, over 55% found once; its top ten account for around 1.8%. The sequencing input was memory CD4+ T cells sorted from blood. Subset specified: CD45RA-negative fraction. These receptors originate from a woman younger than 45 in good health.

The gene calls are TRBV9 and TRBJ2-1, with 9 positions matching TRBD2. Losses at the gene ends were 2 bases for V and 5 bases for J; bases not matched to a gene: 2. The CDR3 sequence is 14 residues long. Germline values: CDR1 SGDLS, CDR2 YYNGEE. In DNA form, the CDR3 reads TGTGCCAGCAGCGTGACTAGCGGAAACAATGAGCAGTTCTTC. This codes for CASSVTSGNNEQFF.

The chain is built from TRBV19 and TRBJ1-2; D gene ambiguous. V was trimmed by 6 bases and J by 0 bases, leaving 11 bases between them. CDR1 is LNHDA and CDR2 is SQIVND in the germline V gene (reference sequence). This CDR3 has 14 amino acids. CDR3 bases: TGTGCCAGTAGCTTATGGGAAACTAACTATGGCTACACCTTC. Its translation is CASSLWETNYGYTF.

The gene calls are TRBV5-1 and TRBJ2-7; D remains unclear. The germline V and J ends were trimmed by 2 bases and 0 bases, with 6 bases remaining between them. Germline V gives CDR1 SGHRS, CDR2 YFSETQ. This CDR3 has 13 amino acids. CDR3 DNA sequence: TGCGCCAGCAGCTTCACGTCCTCCTACGAGCAGTACTTC. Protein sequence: CASSFTSSYEQYF.

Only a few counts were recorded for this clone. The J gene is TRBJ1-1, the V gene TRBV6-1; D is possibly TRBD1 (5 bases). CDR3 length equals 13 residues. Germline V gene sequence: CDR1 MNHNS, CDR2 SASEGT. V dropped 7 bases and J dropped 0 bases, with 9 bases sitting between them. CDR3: CASIGQMNTEAFF. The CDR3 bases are TGTGCCAGCATCGGACAAATGAACACTGAAGCTTTCTTT.

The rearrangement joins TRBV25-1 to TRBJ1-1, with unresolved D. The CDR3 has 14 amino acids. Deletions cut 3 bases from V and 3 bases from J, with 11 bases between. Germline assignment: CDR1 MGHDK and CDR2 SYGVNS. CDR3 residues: CASSEAVMDTEAFF. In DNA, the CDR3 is TGTGCCAGCAGTGAGGCGGTAATGGACACTGAAGCTTTCTTT.

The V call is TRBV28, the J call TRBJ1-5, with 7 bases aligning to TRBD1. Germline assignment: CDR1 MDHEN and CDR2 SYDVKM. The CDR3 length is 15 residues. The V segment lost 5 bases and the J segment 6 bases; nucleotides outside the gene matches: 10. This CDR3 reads CASSPDRATGQPQHF. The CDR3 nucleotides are TGTGCCAGCAGTCCTGACAGGGCGACGGGTCAGCCCCAGCATTTT.

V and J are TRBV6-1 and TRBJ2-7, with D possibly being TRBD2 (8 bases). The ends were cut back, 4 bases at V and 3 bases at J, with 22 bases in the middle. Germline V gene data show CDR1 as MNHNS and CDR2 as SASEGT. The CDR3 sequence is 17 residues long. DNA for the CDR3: TGTGCCAGCAGTGGGCAGGGGGAAAGCGGGAGAGGCTACGAGCAGTACTTC. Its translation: CASSGQGESGRGYEQYF.

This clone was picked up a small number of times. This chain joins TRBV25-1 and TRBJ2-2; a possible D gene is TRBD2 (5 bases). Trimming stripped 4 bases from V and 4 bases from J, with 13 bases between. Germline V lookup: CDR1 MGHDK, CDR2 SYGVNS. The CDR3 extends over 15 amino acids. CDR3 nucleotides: TGTGCCAGCAGTGGGTCCTCAGGAGGCACCGGGGAGCTGTTTTTT. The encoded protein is CASSGSSGGTGELFF.

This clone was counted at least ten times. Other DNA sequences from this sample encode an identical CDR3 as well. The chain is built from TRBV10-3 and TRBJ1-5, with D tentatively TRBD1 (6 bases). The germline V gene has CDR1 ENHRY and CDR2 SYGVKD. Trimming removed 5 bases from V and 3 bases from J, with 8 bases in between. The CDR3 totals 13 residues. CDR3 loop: CAISPGHNQPQHF. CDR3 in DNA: TGTGCCATCAGTCCGGGACACAATCAGCCCCAGCATTTT.

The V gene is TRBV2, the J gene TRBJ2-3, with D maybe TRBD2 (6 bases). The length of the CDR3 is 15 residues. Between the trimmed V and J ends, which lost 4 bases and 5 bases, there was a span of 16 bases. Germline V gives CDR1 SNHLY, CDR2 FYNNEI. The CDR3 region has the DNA TGTGCCAGCAGTGCCCAGGGACTCGCAAGAGATACGCAGTATTTT. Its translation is CASSAQGLARDTQYF.

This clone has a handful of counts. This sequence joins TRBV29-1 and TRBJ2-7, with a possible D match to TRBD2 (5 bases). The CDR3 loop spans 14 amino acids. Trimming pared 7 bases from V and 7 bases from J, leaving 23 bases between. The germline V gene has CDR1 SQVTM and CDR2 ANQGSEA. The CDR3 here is CSAGITIPPVEQYF. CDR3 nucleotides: TGCAGCGCCGGGATCACTATCCCACCCGTGGAGCAGTACTTC.

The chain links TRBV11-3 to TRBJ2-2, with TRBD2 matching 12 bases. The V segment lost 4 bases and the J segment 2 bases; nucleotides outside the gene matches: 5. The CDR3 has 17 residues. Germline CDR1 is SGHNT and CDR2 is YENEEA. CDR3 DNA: TGTGCCAGCAGCTCAGAAGGACTAGCGGGAAACACCGGGGAGCTGTTTTTT. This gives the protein CASSSEGLAGNTGELFF. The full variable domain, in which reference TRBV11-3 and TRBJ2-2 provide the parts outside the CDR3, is EAGVVQSPRYKIIEKKQPVAFWCNPISGHNTLYWYLQNLGQGPELLIRYENEEAVDDSQLPKDRFSAERLKGVDSTLKIQPAELGDSAVYLCASSSEGLAGNTGELFFGEGSRLTVL.

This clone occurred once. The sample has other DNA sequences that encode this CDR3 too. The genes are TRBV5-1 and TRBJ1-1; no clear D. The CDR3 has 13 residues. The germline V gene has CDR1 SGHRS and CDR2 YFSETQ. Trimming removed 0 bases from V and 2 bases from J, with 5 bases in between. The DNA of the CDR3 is TGCGCCAGCAGCTTGGGAGTAAACACTGAAGCTTTCTTT. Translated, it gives CASSLGVNTEAFF.

CDR3 coding DNA: TGTGCCAGCAGCTTGGGGACTAGCGGGGGTAAGGGCTCCTACAATGAGCAGTTCTTC. It is translated as CASSLGTSGGKGSYNEQFF. V gene TRBV7-9 combines with J gene TRBJ2-1, with TRBD2 matching over 14 bases. V shed 3 bases and J 0 bases; nucleotides not matched to a gene: 7. This CDR3 is built from 19 residues. Germline V gene sequence: CDR1 SEHNR, CDR2 FQNEAQ (reference sequence).

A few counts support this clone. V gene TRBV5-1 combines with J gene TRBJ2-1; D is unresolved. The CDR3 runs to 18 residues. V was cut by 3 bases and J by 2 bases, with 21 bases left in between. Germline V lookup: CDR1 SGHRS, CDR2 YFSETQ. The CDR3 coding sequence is TGCGCCAGCAGCTCCCTACCCTCTGGTGCGACCACCTACAATGAGCAGTTCTTC. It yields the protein CASSSLPSGATTYNEQFF.

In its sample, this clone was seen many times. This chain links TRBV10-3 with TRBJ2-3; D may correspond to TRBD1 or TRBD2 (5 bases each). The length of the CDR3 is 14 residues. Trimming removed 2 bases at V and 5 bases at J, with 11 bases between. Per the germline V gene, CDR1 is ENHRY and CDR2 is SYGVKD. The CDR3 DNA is TGTGCCATCAGTGAGGGGACCCCTGTAGATACGCAGTATTTT. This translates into CAISEGTPVDTQYF.

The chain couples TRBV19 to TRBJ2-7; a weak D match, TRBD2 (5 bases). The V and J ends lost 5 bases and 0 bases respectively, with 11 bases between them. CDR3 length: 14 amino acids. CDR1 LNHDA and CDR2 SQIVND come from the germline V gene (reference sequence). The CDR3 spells CASSYQRDSYEQYF. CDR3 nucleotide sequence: TGTGCCAGTAGTTATCAGAGGGACTCCTACGAGCAGTACTTC.

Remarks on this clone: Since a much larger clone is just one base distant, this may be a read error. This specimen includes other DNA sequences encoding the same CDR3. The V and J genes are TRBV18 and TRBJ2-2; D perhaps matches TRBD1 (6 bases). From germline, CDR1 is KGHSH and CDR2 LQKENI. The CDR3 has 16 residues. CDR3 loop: CASSPAGQGSTGELFF. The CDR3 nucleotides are TGTGCCAGCTCACCCGCTGGGCAGGGGTCGACCGGAGAGCTGTTTTTT.

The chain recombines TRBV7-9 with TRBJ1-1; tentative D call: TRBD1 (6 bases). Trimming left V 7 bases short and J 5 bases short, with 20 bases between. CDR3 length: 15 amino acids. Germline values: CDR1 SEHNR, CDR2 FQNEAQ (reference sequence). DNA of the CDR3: TGTGCCAGCACCCCGTCGGGGGCCGGGTGGACTGAAGCTTTCTTT. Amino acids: CASTPSGAGWTEAFF.

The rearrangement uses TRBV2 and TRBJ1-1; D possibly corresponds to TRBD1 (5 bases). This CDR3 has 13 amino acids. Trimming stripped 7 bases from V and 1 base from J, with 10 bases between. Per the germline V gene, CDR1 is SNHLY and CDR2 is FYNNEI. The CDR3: CASKGQANTEAFF. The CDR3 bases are TGTGCCAGCAAGGGGCAGGCGAACACTGAAGCTTTCTTT.

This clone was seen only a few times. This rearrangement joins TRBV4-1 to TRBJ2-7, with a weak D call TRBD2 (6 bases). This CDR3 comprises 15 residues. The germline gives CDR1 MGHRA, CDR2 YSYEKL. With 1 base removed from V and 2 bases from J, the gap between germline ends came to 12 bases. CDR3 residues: CASSQGRGFTYEQYF. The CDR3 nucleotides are TGCGCCAGCAGCCAAGGGCGGGGCTTCACCTACGAGCAGTACTTC.

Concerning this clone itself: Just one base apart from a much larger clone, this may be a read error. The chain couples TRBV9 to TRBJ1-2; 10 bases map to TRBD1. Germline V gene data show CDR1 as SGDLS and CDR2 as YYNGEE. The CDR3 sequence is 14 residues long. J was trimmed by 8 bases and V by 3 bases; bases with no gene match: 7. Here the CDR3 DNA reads TGTGCCAGCAGCGCCGGGACAGGGGTTATGGGCTACACCTTC. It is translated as CASSAGTGVMGYTF.

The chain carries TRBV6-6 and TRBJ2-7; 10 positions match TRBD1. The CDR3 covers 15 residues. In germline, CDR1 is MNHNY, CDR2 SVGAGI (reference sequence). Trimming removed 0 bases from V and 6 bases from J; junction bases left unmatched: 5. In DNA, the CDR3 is TGTGCCAGCAGTTACTCAATCCGGACAGGGGGCGAGCAGTACTTC. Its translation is CASSYSIRTGGEQYF.

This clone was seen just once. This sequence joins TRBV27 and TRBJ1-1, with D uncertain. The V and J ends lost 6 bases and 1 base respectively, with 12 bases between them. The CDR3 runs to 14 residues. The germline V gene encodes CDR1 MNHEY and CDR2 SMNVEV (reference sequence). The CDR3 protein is CASRSLWPNTEAFF. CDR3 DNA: TGTGCCAGCAGGTCCCTGTGGCCGAACACTGAAGCTTTCTTT.

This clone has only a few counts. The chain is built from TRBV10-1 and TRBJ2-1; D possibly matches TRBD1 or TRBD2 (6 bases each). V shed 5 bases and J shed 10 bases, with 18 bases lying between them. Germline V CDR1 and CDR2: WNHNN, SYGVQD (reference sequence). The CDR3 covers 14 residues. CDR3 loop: CASSRQADRGEQFF. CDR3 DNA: TGCGCCAGCAGTAGACAGGCGGACCGGGGGGAGCAGTTCTTC.

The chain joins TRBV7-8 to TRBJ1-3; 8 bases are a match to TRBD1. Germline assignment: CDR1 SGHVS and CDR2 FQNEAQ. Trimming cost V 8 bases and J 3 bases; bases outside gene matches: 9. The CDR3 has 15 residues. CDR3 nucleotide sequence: TGTGCCAGCGGCACTGGACAGGGTGATGGAAACACCATATATTTT. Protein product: CASGTGQGDGNTIYF.

This CDR3 reads CASSKQEKLFF. In nucleotides, the CDR3 is TGTGCCAGCAGTAAACAGGAAAAACTGTTTTTT. This chain links TRBV2 with TRBJ1-4; D unresolved. Trimming left V 5 bases short and J 8 bases short, with 6 bases between. The CDR3 contains 11 residues. CDR1 SNHLY and CDR2 FYNNEI come from the germline V gene.

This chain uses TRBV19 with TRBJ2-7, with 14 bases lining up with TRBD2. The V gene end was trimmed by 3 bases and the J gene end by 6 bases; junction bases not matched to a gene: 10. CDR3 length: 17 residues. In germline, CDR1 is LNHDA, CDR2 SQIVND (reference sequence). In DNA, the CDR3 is TGTGCCAGTAGTATTTGGGGGACTAGCGGGAGTCCCGCCGAGCAGTACTTC. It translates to CASSIWGTSGSPAEQYF.